This TCR beta chain appears in the sequencing data of a study of blood T cell repertoires in COVID-19. In the study overall: Samples came from the United States, Italy and Spain, spanning acute and convalescent COVID-19. PBMCs, B-cell-depleted T cells, or T cells provided the cDNA or gDNA that made up the material.

From germline, CDR1 is KGHSH and CDR2 LQKENI. The V segment lost 2 bases and the J segment 5 bases; nucleotides outside the gene matches: 8. The CDR3 runs 15 residues. Using immunoSEQ multiplex PCR, the repertoire was profiled, and TCRdb retains in-frame clones only, with some absent. This table has 300,000 to 450,000 clones, 80% to 90% appearing once. Researchers sorted participants into cohorts using their self-reported clinical history. Symptom resolution, clearance, or two negative PCRs marked the recovered donors of Cohort 3. The receptor was derived from a man aged 18 to 35 who had recovered from COVID-19. The sample was PBMCs or T cells enriched from blood (not recorded which). The rearrangement joins TRBV18 to TRBJ2-5, with 7 bases aligning to TRBD2. CDR3 sequence: CASSPETSARETQYF. The CDR3 DNA follows: TGTGCCAGCTCACCAGAAACTAGCGCCCGGGAGACCCAGTACTTC.